This entry lists 5 T cell receptor beta chains sequenced from one sample in a study of somatic mutations in cytotoxic T cells in rheumatoid arthritis. Here immunoSEQ multiplex PCR was the method, and the copy in TCRdb shows in-frame clones only, minus some. The sample consists of about 23,000 clones, 80% to 90% of them appearing once. The material sequenced was CD8+ T cells sorted from blood. The receptors here all came from an adult with rheumatoid arthritis.

In its sample, this clone was seen a few times. The V call is TRBV5-4, the J call TRBJ2-7; a weak D match, TRBD1 (5 bases). The length of the CDR3 is 14 residues. The V end was cut by 0 bases, the J end by 6 bases, with 13 bases between. CDR1 SGHNT and CDR2 YYREEE come from the germline V gene (reference sequence). The CDR3 region has the DNA TGTGCCAGCAGCTTGGCCCCACCGACAGTCGAGCAGTACTTC. Translating gives CASSLAPPTVEQYF.

This rearrangement joins TRBV6-4 to TRBJ2-6; D is undetermined. The CDR3 extends over 14 amino acids. Germline V gene sequence: CDR1 MRHNA, CDR2 SNTAGT. Trimming took off 4 bases at V and 4 bases at J, with 8 bases between the two ends. CDR3 DNA: TGTGCCAGCAGTGGAGGTTCCGGGGCCAACGTCCTGACTTTC. Its translation: CASSGGSGANVLTF.

The sample holds a few counts of this clone. The chain is built from TRBV4-2 and TRBJ2-7, with D hard to call. The V end was cut by 1 base, the J end by 3 bases, with 13 bases between. Germline V lookup: CDR1 LGHNA, CDR2 YNFKEQ. The CDR3 spans 15 residues. The CDR3 nucleotides are TGTGCCAGCAGCCAAGCCAGAACGATGGGCTACGAGCAGTACTTC. Its protein is CASSQARTMGYEQYF.

With regard to this clone: Distinct nucleotide sequences in the sample also encode this CDR3. V gene TRBV2 combines with J gene TRBJ2-5; 10 bases are a match to TRBD2. Trimming took 2 bases from V and 4 from J; bases not matched to a gene: 4. Germline-derived CDR1 and CDR2 are SNHLY and FYNNEI. This CDR3 contains 15 residues. The CDR3 DNA reads TGTGCCAGCAGTGAACCGCTAGCGGGGGTAGAGACCCAGTACTTC. It encodes CASSEPLAGVETQYF.

This clone turned up a few times. The rearrangement links TRBV6-1 to TRBJ1-5; TRBD1 matches 9 bases. After removal of 8 bases from V and 7 bases from J, the junction contained 9 bases not matched to a gene. Germline CDR1 MNHNS, CDR2 SASEGT. This CDR3 comprises 14 residues. DNA for the CDR3: TGTGCCAGCTCCTGGGGACAGGGCCAGCAGCCCCAGCATTTT. Translation: CASSWGQGQQPQHF.